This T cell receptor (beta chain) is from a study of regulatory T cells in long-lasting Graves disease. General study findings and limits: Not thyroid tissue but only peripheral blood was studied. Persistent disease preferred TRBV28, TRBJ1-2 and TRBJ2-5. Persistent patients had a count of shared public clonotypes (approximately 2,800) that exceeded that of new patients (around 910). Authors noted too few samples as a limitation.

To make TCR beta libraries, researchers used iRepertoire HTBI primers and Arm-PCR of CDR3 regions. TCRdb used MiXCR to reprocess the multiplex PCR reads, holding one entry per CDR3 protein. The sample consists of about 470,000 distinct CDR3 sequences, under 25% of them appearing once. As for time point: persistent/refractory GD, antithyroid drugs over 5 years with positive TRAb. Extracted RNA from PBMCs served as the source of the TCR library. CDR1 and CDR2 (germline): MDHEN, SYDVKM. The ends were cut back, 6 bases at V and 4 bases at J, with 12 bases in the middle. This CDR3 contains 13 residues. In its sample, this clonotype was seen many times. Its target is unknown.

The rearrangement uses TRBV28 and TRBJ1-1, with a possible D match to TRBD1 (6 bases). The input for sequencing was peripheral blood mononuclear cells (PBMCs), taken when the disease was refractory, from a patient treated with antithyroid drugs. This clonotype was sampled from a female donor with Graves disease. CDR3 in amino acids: CASSGGQGTEAFF. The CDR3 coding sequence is TGTGCCAGCAGCGGGGGACAAGGCACTGAAGCTTTCTTT.